This T cell receptor beta chain was sequenced in a study of read filtering for tumor transcriptome and immune sequencing. At the time of active disease, bone marrow was collected from every patient. This library used 300 to 500 ng RNA and molecular barcoded adaptors spanning alpha/delta and beta/gamma chains. In TCRdb, the reads were re-called with MiXCR into one record per CDR3 protein. This sample has roughly 93,000 distinct CDR3 sequences, with under 25% found just once. The CDR3 consists of 12 residues. Many counts were recorded for this clonotype. The chain joins TRBV21-1 to TRBJ2-7. TRBV21-1 is classified as a pseudogene. The receptor was isolated from a donor aged 40 or over with multiple myeloma. Sequenced material: a population of CD138-negative cells sorted from bone marrow. CDR3 bases: TGTGCCAGCAGCAAATATGAGACAGAGCAGTACTTC. Its translation: CASSKYETEQYF.